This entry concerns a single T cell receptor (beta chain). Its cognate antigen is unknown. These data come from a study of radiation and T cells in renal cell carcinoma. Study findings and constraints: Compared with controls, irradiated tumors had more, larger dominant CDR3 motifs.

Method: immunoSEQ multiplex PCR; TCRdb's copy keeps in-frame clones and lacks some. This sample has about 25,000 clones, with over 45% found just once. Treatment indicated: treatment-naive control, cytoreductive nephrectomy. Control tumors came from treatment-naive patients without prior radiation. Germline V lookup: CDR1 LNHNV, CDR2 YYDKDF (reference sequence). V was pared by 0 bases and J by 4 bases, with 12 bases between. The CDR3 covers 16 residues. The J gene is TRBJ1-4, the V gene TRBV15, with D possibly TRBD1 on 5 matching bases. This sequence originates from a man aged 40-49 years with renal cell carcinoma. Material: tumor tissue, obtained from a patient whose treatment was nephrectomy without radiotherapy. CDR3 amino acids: CATSRDTGRGNEKLFF. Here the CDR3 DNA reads TGTGCCACCAGCAGAGATACGGGGCGCGGTAATGAAAAACTGTTTTTT.